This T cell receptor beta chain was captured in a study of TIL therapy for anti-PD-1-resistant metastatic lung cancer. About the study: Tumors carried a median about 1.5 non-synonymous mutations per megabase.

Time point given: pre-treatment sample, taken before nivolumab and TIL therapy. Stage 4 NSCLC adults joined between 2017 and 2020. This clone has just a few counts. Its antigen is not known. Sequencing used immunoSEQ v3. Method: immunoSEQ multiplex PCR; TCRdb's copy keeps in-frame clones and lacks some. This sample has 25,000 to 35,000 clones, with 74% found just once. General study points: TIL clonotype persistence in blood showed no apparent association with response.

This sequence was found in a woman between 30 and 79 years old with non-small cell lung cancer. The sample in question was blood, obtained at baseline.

CDR3 region: CASSLPGLNTEAFF. The CDR3 region has the DNA TGTGCCAGCAGCTTGCCAGGGTTGAACACTGAAGCTTTCTTT. The chain combines TRBV5-8 with TRBJ1-1; tentative D call: TRBD1 (5 bases). CDR3 size: 14 residues. The V end was cut by 1 base, the J end by 0 bases, with 7 bases between. Germline V gene lookup returns CDR1 SGHTS and CDR2 YDEGEE. The whole variable domain, remainder taken from reference TRBV5-8 and TRBJ1-1, is EAGVTQSPTHLIKTRGQQATLRCSPISGHTSVYWYQQALGLGLQFLLWYDEGEERNRGNFPPRFSGRQFPNYSSELNVNALELEDSALYLCASSLPGLNTEAFFGQGTRLTVV.